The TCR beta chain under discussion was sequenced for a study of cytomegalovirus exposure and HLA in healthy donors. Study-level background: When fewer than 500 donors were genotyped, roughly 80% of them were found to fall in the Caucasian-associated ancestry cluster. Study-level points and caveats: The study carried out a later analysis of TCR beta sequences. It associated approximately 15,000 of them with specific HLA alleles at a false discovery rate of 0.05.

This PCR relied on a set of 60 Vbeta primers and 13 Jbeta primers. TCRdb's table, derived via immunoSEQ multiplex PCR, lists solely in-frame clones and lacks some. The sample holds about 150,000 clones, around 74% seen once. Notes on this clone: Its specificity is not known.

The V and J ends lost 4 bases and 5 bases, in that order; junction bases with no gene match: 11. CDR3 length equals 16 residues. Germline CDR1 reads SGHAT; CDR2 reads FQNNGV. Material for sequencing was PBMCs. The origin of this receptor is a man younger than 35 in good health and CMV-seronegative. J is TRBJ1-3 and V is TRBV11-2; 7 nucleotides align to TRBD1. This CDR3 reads CASSSGPGTARNTIYF. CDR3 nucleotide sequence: TGTGCCAGCAGCTCCGGCCCGGGGACAGCTAGAAACACCATATATTTT.